One sample yielded the 31 T cell receptor beta chains listed below, sequenced in a study of T cells after yellow fever vaccination (dated by TCRdb to the late 2010s). Receptor amplification or capture employed 5' RACE. Sequencing relied on an Illumina NovaSeq 6000. The public sequencing data were trimmed at Q25 with fastp and processed into clonotypes with MiXCR by TCRdb, which kept only in-frame beta chains. Identical CDR3 proteins give one entry, which carries the most common genes and DNA. Counted in this sample were 300,000 to 400,000 distinct CDR3 sequences; over 8.5% of them appeared once. The ten biggest clones cover approximately 3% of the sample. The treatment or condition label, read with the paper, signifies: live attenuated yellow fever vaccine strain. The specimen was CD4+ T cells sorted from PBMCs, collected 45 days after the yellow fever booster vaccination. These receptors were taken from a man between 18 and 35 years old who received the YFV17D yellow fever vaccine.

This clonotype was found a few times. The CDR3 nucleotides are TGTGCCAGCAGCTTTGCGGGACAGGTAAACACTGAAGCTTTCTTT. Its translation is CASSFAGQVNTEAFF. The gene calls are TRBV11-2 and TRBJ1-1, with 8 bases matching TRBD1. V was clipped by 3 bases and J by 2 bases; unmatched bases: 5. Germline CDR1 SGHAT, CDR2 FQNNGV. This CDR3 is built from 15 residues. Full variable domain (remainder filled in from reference TRBV11-2 and TRBJ1-1): EAGVAQSPRYKIIEKRQSVAFWCNPISGHATLYWYQQILGQGPKLLIQFQNNGVVDDSQLPKDRFSAERLKGVDSTLKIQPAKLEDSAVYLCASSFAGQVNTEAFFGQGTRLTVV.

This clonotype was counted at least ten times. The chain is built from TRBV9 and TRBJ2-5; D is unclear. V dropped 0 bases and J dropped 2 bases, with 8 bases sitting between them. This CDR3 spans 14 amino acids. Germline loops: CDR1 SGDLS, CDR2 YYNGEE. The CDR3 reads CASSVGNSQETQYF. The DNA for the CDR3 is TGTGCCAGCAGCGTAGGAAACAGTCAAGAGACCCAGTACTTC.

This clonotype was detected a few times. The V call is TRBV29-1, the J call TRBJ2-3; D not resolved. In germline, CDR1 is SQVTM, CDR2 ANQGSEA. Trimming left V 0 bases short and J 8 bases short, with 18 bases between. The CDR3 is 15 residues long. The CDR3 here is CSVEDPSGRTSTQYF. As DNA, the CDR3 is TGCAGCGTTGAAGACCCCTCGGGCCGAACCTCTACGCAGTATTTT.

This clonotype appeared many times. The chain couples TRBV7-2 to TRBJ2-7; D is ambiguous. Germline-derived CDR1 and CDR2 are SGHTA and FQGNSA. The CDR3 has 12 amino acids. The germline V and J ends were trimmed by 5 bases and 2 bases, with 7 bases remaining between them. CDR3 region: CASSRPPYEQYF. CDR3 sequence (DNA): TGTGCCAGCAGCCGCCCTCCCTACGAGCAGTACTTC.

This sequence joins TRBV4-2 and TRBJ2-7, with 7 bases lining up with TRBD2. With V trimmed by 0 bases and J by 8 bases, 16 bases remained unmatched. This CDR3 comprises 17 residues. Germline V gives CDR1 LGHNA, CDR2 YNFKEQ. This CDR3 reads CASSQDFAAGVQSKQYF. The DNA of the CDR3 is TGTGCCAGCAGCCAAGACTTTGCGGCGGGGGTCCAATCCAAGCAGTACTTC.

This clonotype was seen only a few times. The CDR3 coding sequence is TGTGCCAGTTCGGGGGAGGGAGAGACCCAGTACTTC. Translated, it gives CASSGEGETQYF. This chain uses TRBV19 with TRBJ2-5, with 7 bases identical to TRBD2. Germline trimming cut 8 bases from V and 4 bases from J; bases unmatched to any gene: 4. CDR1 is LNHDA and CDR2 is SQIVND in the germline V gene (reference sequence). The CDR3 extends over 12 amino acids.

This clonotype was found a few times. The chain has TRBV7-2 and TRBJ2-3, with 9 positions matching TRBD2. CDR3 length: 15 residues. CDR1 is SGHTA, CDR2 FQGNSA, per germline. V trimming: 3 bases; J trimming: 6 bases; junction bases outside the gene matches: 7. The CDR3 region has the DNA TGTGCCAGCAGCTTCAATAGCGGGGGCCACGATACGCAGTATTTT. Translating it yields CASSFNSGGHDTQYF.

The chain has TRBV19 and TRBJ1-1; D possibly corresponds to TRBD1 (5 bases). The CDR3 spans 17 residues. CDR1 is LNHDA, CDR2 SQIVND, per germline (reference sequence). Trimming stripped 4 bases from V and 0 bases from J, with 18 bases between. This CDR3 reads CASSTSWGSSLNTEAFF. As DNA, the CDR3 is TGTGCCAGTAGTACGAGCTGGGGGAGTTCATTGAACACTGAAGCTTTCTTT.

The chain carries TRBV19 and TRBJ1-2; possible D gene TRBD1, 5 bases. Germline V gene lookup returns CDR1 LNHDA and CDR2 SQIVND (reference sequence). CDR3 length: 14 residues. Trimming pared 3 bases from V and 8 bases from J, leaving 16 bases between. As DNA, the CDR3 is TGTGCCAGTAGTATCGGTGGGGGTTTGTACGGCTACACCTTC. Translating gives CASSIGGGLYGYTF.

J is TRBJ2-1 and V is TRBV4-3; D tentatively reads TRBD1 or TRBD2 (5 bases each). The CDR3 is made up of 21 amino acids. Germline V gene data show CDR1 as LGHNA and CDR2 as YSLEER. Trimming left V 3 bases short and J 0 bases short, with 27 bases between. CDR3 residues: CASSHKPEYPGLASSYNEQFF. The CDR3 DNA follows: TGCGCCAGCAGCCATAAACCCGAATACCCGGGGCTAGCAAGCTCCTACAATGAGCAGTTCTTC.

The sample holds one count of this clonotype. The chain couples TRBV9 to TRBJ2-3; maybe TRBD1 (6 bases). The CDR3 totals 15 residues. V gave up 3 bases and J gave up 0 bases, with 11 bases separating them. The germline V gene has CDR1 SGDLS and CDR2 YYNGEE. The CDR3 reads CASSGGQTSTDTQYF. The CDR3 bases are TGTGCCAGCAGCGGAGGACAGACTAGCACAGATACGCAGTATTTT. The variable domain in full, completed from reference TRBV9 and TRBJ2-3, reads DSGVTQTPKHLITATGQRVTLRCSPRSGDLSVYWYQQSLDQGLQFLIQYYNGEERAKGNILERFSAQQFPDLHSELNLSSLELGDSALYFCASSGGQTSTDTQYFGPGTRLTVL.

This clonotype came up a few times. This chain links TRBV20-1 with TRBJ1-2, with TRBD1 matching 8 bases. This CDR3 has 13 residues. Germline values: CDR1 DFQATT, CDR2 SNEGSKA (reference sequence). V dropped 0 bases and J dropped 8; count of bases not matched to a gene: 5. CDR3 nucleotides: TGCAGTGCTAGAGATTATGACAGGGGAGGCTACACCTTC. Its protein is CSARDYDRGGYTF.

This clonotype was counted between two and nine times. The chain has TRBV28 and TRBJ1-6, with no clear D. Per the germline V gene, CDR1 is MDHEN and CDR2 is SYDVKM. This CDR3 region has 14 residues. V was shortened by 8 bases and J by 7 bases, with 15 bases between the two germline ends. The CDR3 reads CASSYLRPNSPLHF. The CDR3 DNA sequence: TGTGCCAGCTCGTATCTGAGGCCCAATTCACCCCTCCACTTT.

This clonotype appeared a few times. This sequence joins TRBV2 and TRBJ1-1, with 7 bases matching TRBD1. This CDR3 is 15 amino acids long. The V segment lost 8 bases and the J segment 5 bases; nucleotides outside the gene matches: 14. The germline V gene has CDR1 SNHLY and CDR2 FYNNEI. This chain's CDR3 is CASALSAQGGTEAFF. CDR3 bases: TGTGCCAGCGCACTATCTGCTCAGGGGGGTACTGAAGCTTTCTTT. Complete variable domain (other parts from reference TRBV2 and TRBJ1-1): EPEVTQTPSHQVTQMGQEVILRCVPISNHLYFYWYRQILGQKVEFLVSFYNNEISEKSEIFDDQFSVERPDGSNFTLKIRSTKLEDSAMYFCASALSAQGGTEAFFGQGTRLTVV.

This clonotype was recorded a few times. The V and J genes are TRBV27 and TRBJ2-1, with TRBD2 matching over 7 bases. This CDR3 comprises 14 residues. CDR1 and CDR2 from the germline V gene are MNHEY and SMNVEV (reference sequence). The J segment lost 3 bases and the V segment lost 6 bases, leaving 5 bases of the junction unmatched. The CDR3 bases are TGTGCCAGCAGCGCGGGGGACTTCTACAATGAGCAGTTCTTC. The encoded protein is CASSAGDFYNEQFF.

This clonotype was seen more than once but under ten times. V usage is TRBV19 and J usage is TRBJ2-2; 7 nucleotides line up with TRBD1. CDR3 length: 16 residues. Germline V CDR1 and CDR2: LNHDA, SQIVND (reference sequence). Losses at the gene ends were 5 bases for V and 5 bases for J; bases not matched to a gene: 11. CDR3 in amino acids: CASSRPGQLSTGELFF. CDR3 nucleotides: TGTGCCAGTAGTCGGCCGGGACAGCTTTCTACCGGGGAGCTGTTTTTT.

J is TRBJ2-5 and V is TRBV12-3 or TRBV12-4, with 7 positions matching TRBD2. Trimming removed 7 bases from V and 4 bases from J; junction bases left unmatched: 9. The CDR3 is 14 residues long. The CDR3 here is CASTPTSVGETQYF. As DNA, the CDR3 is TGTGCCAGCACTCCCACTAGCGTAGGAGAGACCCAGTACTTC.

The chain has TRBV5-1 and TRBJ2-2; no definite D call. From germline, CDR1 is SGHRS and CDR2 YFSETQ. The length of the CDR3 is 12 residues. The V end lost 0 bases, the J end lost 9 bases, and 6 bases lay between the germline ends. CDR3 in amino acids: CASSLEGWELFF. CDR3 DNA: TGCGCCAGCAGCTTGGAGGGCTGGGAGCTGTTTTTT.

The gene calls are TRBV20-1 and TRBJ1-5; D is perhaps TRBD1 (5 bases). V was trimmed by 2 bases and J by 6 bases, leaving 11 bases between them. The CDR3 has 13 amino acids. Germline CDR1 reads DFQATT; CDR2 reads SNEGSKA (reference sequence). The chain's CDR3 is CSARSGGGQPQHF. The CDR3 DNA sequence: TGCAGTGCTAGATCGGGTGGGGGTCAGCCCCAGCATTTT.

This rearrangement joins TRBV20-1 to TRBJ1-1; D ambiguous. Trimming stripped 6 bases from V and 8 bases from J, with 16 bases between. The CDR3 sequence is 12 residues long. CDR1 is DFQATT, CDR2 SNEGSKA, per germline (reference sequence). DNA of the CDR3: TGCAGTGCCCCGTTCTTTTTCACCGAAGCTTTCTTT. Its protein product is CSAPFFFTEAFF.

V usage is TRBV10-3 and J usage is TRBJ2-7; 10 bases line up with TRBD2. In germline, CDR1 is ENHRY, CDR2 SYGVKD. J gave up 6 bases and V 5 bases, and 4 bases lay outside the gene matches. The length of the CDR3 is 13 residues. The DNA for the CDR3 is TGTGCCATCAGTCTTGGGACTAGCGCCGAGCAGTACGTC. It translates to CAISLGTSAEQYV.

The rearrangement joins TRBV12-3 or TRBV12-4 to TRBJ2-3; 9 bases are shared with TRBD2. With V trimmed by 6 bases and J by 4 bases, 8 bases remained unmatched. CDR3 length: 15 residues. The CDR3 coding sequence is TGTGCCAGCAGCCGCGGGGGGGCCGGCGCAGATACGCAGTATTTT. Translating gives CASSRGGAGADTQYF.

This clonotype showed up just a few times. The chain links TRBV12-3 or TRBV12-4 to TRBJ2-2; D might be TRBD1 (5 bases). This CDR3 spans 14 amino acids. The V end lost 7 bases, the J end lost 7 bases, and 16 bases lay between the germline ends. The CDR3 loop reads CASISQGQSGELFF. CDR3 in DNA: TGTGCCAGCATAAGTCAGGGTCAGAGCGGGGAGCTGTTTTTT.

The chain joins TRBV5-6 to TRBJ2-5; 10 bases align to TRBD1. CDR1 and CDR2 from the germline V gene are SGHDT and YYEEEE. This CDR3 spans 15 amino acids. V lost 4 bases, J lost 2 bases, and 5 bases stayed unmatched. CDR3 protein: CASSLPGQGQETQYF. CDR3 DNA sequence: TGTGCCAGCAGCCTACCGGGACAGGGGCAAGAGACCCAGTACTTC.

This clonotype turned up a few times. The rearrangement links TRBV7-9 to TRBJ1-4, with D unresolved. V was clipped by 5 bases and J by 3 bases, with 16 bases between them. This CDR3 has 16 residues. CDR1 and CDR2 (germline): SEHNR, FQNEAQ (reference sequence). The CDR3 here is CASSPPTFTSNEKLFF. CDR3 DNA: TGTGCCAGCAGCCCGCCTACGTTCACATCTAATGAAAAACTGTTTTTT.

The chain carries TRBV7-6 and TRBJ1-1, with D perhaps TRBD1 (5 bases). CDR1 SGHVS and CDR2 FNYEAQ come from the germline V gene. The CDR3 is 14 amino acids. The V end lost 8 bases, the J end lost 4 bases, and 17 bases lay between the germline ends. The CDR3 protein is CASLPRQQATEAFF. In DNA, the CDR3 is TGTGCCAGCCTACCTCGGCAACAGGCCACTGAAGCTTTCTTT.

This clonotype was found many times. The V and J genes are TRBV12-3 or TRBV12-4 and TRBJ1-2; 7 nucleotides align to TRBD1. The CDR3 sequence is 14 residues long. With 7 bases clipped from V and 4 bases from J, the junction kept 9 bases outside the gene matches. CDR3 region: CASTPRAGGYGYTF. CDR3 bases: TGTGCCAGCACCCCCCGGGCAGGGGGCTATGGCTACACCTTC.

This clonotype was counted a few times. The CDR3 DNA reads as TGTGCCAGCAGTGATCCTAGGACAGGGGTCCTTAATGAAAAACTGTTTTTT. It yields the protein CASSDPRTGVLNEKLFF. The rearrangement links TRBV25-1 to TRBJ1-4; 9 bases line up with TRBD1. Germline-derived CDR1 and CDR2 are MGHDK and SYGVNS. V shed 3 bases and J 4 bases; nucleotides not matched to a gene: 9. This CDR3 contains 17 residues. Full variable domain (outside the CDR3, taken from reference TRBV25-1 and TRBJ1-4): EADIYQTPRYLVIGTGKKITLECSQTMGHDKMYWYQQDPGMELHLIHYSYGVNSTEKGDLSSESTVSRIRTEHFPLTLESARPSHTSQYLCASSDPRTGVLNEKLFFGSGTQLSVL.

The chain combines TRBV10-3 with TRBJ2-1; TRBD2 aligns across 11 bases. The germline V gene has CDR1 ENHRY and CDR2 SYGVKD. Unmatched junction bases numbered 2, after V lost 4 bases and J lost 3 bases. The CDR3 runs to 15 residues. This CDR3 reads CAISASGGFYNEQFF. The CDR3 region has the DNA TGTGCCATCAGTGCTAGCGGGGGGTTCTACAATGAGCAGTTCTTC.

The sample holds many counts of this clonotype. V usage is TRBV9 and J usage is TRBJ1-6; TRBD1 is a possible D gene (5 bases). Trimming pared 6 bases from V and 7 bases from J, leaving 14 bases between. The CDR3 consists of 14 residues. Per germline, CDR1 SGDLS and CDR2 YYNGEE. CDR3 protein: CASTPGLENSPLHF. The CDR3 DNA reads as TGTGCCAGCACCCCGGGGCTGGAAAATTCACCCCTCCACTTT.

This clonotype showed up just a few times. The rearrangement uses TRBV30 and TRBJ1-1; D is possibly TRBD1 (6 bases). The CDR3 covers 12 residues. Germline V gives CDR1 GTSNPN, CDR2 SVGIG (reference sequence). The ends were cut back, 3 bases at V and 8 bases at J, with 13 bases in the middle. CDR3 in amino acids: CAWSPQTGEAFF. The DNA of the CDR3 is TGTGCCTGGAGCCCCCAGACAGGAGAAGCTTTCTTT.